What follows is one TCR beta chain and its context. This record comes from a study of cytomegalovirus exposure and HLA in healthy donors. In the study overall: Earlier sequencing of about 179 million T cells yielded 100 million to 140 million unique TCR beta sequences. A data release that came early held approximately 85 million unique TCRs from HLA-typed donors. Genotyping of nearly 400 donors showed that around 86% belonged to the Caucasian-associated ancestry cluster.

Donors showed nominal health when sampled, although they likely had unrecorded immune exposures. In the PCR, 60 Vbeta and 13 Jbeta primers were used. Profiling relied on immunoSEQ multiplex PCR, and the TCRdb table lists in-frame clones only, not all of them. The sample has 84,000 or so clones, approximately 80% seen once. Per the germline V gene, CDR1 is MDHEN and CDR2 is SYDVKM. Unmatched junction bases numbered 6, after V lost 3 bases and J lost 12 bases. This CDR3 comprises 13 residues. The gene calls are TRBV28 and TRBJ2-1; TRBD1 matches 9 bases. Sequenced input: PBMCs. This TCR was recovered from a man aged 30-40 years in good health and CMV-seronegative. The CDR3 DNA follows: TGTGCCAGCAGTTTGTCAAGACAGGGGGTGCAGTTCTTC. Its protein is CASSLSRQGVQFF.